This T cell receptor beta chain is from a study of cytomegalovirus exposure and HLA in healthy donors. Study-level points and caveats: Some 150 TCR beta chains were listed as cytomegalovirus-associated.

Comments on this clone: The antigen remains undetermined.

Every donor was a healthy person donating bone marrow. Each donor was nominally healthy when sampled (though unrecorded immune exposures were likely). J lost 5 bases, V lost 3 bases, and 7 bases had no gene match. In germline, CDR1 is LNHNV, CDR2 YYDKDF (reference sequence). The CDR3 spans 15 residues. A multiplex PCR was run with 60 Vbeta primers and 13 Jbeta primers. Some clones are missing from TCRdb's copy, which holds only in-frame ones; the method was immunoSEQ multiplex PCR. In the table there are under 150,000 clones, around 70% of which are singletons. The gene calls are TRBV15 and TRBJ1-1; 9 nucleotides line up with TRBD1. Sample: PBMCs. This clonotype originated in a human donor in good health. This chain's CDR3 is CATSSEDRGSTEAFF. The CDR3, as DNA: TGTGCCACCAGCAGCGAGGACAGGGGAAGTACTGAAGCTTTCTTT.